The entry below gives a single TCR beta chain sequence along with its context. The data stem from a study of CD8 T cells in Susac syndrome. The length of the CDR3 is 13 residues. CDR1 and CDR2 from the germline V gene are KGHDR and SFDVKD. J was trimmed by 2 bases and V by 10 bases; bases with no gene match: 4. Random hexamers primed reverse transcription of 0.5 to 1 ug RNA. The amplification used immunoSEQ multiplex PCR on TCR beta CDR3; it spanned 54 Vbeta and 13 Jbeta. MiXCR was run by TCRdb on the immunoSEQ multiplex PCR reads, yielding one entry per CDR3 protein. Of more than 110,000 distinct CDR3 sequences listed, about 93% were seen once; the top ten hold over 0.25%.

The sample consisted of CD8+ T cells from PBMCs. The chain links TRBV24-1 to TRBJ2-1, with 7 bases matching TRBD1. This clonotype was sampled from a human donor in good health. As DNA, the CDR3 is TGTGCCACTCCGGGACAGACCTACAATGAGCAGTTCTTC. Translation gives CATPGQTYNEQFF.